Below, 3 T cell receptor beta chains from the same sample are listed, as sequenced in a study of Graves' ophthalmopathy and Graves' hyperthyroidism. As the template, RNA transcripts were used to amplify TCR beta CDR3 regions. The first round was an RT-PCR with HTBI primers, and the second round was a multiplex PCR. TCRdb re-analysed the multiplex PCR reads in MiXCR, keeping a single row per CDR3 protein. The sample lists 360,000 or so distinct CDR3 sequences, 15% to 20% occurring once. The material sequenced was peripheral blood. These TCRs come from a woman aged 18-29 years with Graves' ophthalmopathy.

This sequence joins TRBV27 and TRBJ2-4; TRBD2 matches 13 bases. This CDR3 contains 16 residues. V lost 6 bases and J lost 6; bases outside the gene matches: 8. Germline CDR1 reads MNHEY; CDR2 reads SMNVEV (reference sequence). CDR3 loop: CASRPTSGRAGNIQYF. As DNA, the CDR3 is TGTGCCAGCAGACCAACTAGCGGGAGGGCCGGAAACATTCAGTACTTC.

Ten or more counts support this clonotype. The chain links TRBV15 to TRBJ2-5; TRBD1 aligns across 8 bases. Germline V CDR1 and CDR2: LNHNV, YYDKDF (reference sequence). V lost 0 bases, J lost 5 bases, and 5 bases stayed unmatched. The CDR3 totals 15 residues. The CDR3 reads CATSREAGGWETQYF. CDR3 bases: TGTGCCACCAGCAGAGAGGCAGGGGGCTGGGAGACCCAGTACTTC.

The chain has TRBV10-3 and TRBJ2-4; 9 bases map to TRBD1. Germline trimming cut 4 bases from V and 8 bases from J; bases unmatched to any gene: 3. Germline V gene lookup returns CDR1 ENHRY and CDR2 SYGVKD. The length of the CDR3 is 13 residues. The CDR3 DNA follows: TGTGCCATCAGTGCCGACAGGGGGGACATTCAGTACTTC. Protein product: CAISADRGDIQYF.